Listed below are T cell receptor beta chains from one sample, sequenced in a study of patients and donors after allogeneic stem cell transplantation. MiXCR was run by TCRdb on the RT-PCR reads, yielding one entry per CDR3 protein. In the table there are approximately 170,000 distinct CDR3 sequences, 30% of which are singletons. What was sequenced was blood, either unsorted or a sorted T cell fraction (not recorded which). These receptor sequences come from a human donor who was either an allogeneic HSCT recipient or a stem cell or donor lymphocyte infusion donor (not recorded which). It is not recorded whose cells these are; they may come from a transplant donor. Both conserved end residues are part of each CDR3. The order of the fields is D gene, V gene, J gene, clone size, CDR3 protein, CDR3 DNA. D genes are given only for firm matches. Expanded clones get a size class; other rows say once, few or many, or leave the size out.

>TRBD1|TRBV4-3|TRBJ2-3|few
CASSQERGTGVSTDTQYF
TGCGCCAGCAGCCAAGAGAGGGGGACAGGGGTTAGCACAGATACGCAGTATTTT
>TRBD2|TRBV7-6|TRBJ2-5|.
CASSLAGGPGQETQYF
TGTGCCAGCAGCTTAGCGGGAGGGCCGGGTCAAGAGACCCAGTACTTC
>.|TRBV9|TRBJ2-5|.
CASSVQGGAETQYF
TGTGCCAGCAGCGTCCAGGGGGGCGCGGAGACCCAGTACTTC
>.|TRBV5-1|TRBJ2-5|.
CASSFTPQETQYF
TGCGCCAGCAGCTTCACCCCTCAAGAGACCCAGTACTTC
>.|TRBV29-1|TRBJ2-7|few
CSVGSPYEQYF
TGCAGCGTCGGATCCCCCTACGAGCAGTACTTC
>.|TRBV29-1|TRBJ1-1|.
CSVPGPSEAFF
TGCAGCGTTCCGGGCCCTTCGGAAGCTTTCTTT
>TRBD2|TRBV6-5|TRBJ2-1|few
CASSYTTSGGNEQFF
TGTGCCAGCAGTTACACCACTAGCGGGGGCAATGAGCAGTTCTTC
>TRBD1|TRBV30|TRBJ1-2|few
CAWRRIPGQSYGYTF
TGTGCCTGGAGAAGAATACCGGGACAGAGCTATGGCTACACCTTC
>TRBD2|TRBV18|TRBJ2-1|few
CASSTTRDISTSGNHNEQFF
TGTGCCAGCTCCACAACTCGGGACATATCTACTAGCGGGAATCACAATGAGCAGTTCTTC
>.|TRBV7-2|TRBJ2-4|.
CASSLYGENIQYF
TGTGCCAGCAGCTTATATGGAGAAAACATTCAGTACTTC
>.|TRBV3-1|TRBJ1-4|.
CASSQAWEKLFF
TGTGCCAGCAGCCAAGCTTGGGAGAAACTGTTTTTT
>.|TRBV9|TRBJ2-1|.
CASTRSGNEQFF
TGTGCCAGCACCCGGAGTGGCAATGAGCAGTTCTTC
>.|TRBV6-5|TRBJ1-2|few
CASTLDPLIYGYTF
TGTGCCAGCACCCTAGACCCTCTTATCTATGGCTACACCTTC
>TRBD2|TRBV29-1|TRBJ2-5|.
CSVDRTSGWETQYF
TGCAGCGTTGACAGGACTAGCGGGTGGGAGACCCAGTACTTC
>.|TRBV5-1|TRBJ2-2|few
CASSENTGELFF
TGTGCCAGCAGCGAGAACACCGGGGAGCTGTTTTTT
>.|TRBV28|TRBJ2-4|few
CASSYRLGAKNIQYF
TGTGCCAGCAGTTACCGATTGGGGGCCAAAAACATTCAGTACTTC
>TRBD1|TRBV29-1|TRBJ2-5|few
CSARQGLETQYF
TGCAGCGCCAGACAGGGTCTGGAGACCCAGTACTTC
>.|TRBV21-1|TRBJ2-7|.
CASSPTRGDRYEQYF
TGTGCCAGCAGCCCAACGCGCGGGGATCGCTACGAGCAGTACTTC
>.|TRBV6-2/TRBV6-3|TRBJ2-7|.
CASTDPGLRFADF
TGTGCCAGCACCGATCCGGGCCTCCGGTTTGCGGACTTC
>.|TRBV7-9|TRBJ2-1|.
CAATWPINEQFF
TGTGCCGCTACATGGCCTATCAATGAGCAGTTCTTC
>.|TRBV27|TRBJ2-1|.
CASSLSIRVYNEQFF
TGTGCCAGCAGTTTATCAATTAGGGTATACAATGAGCAGTTCTTC
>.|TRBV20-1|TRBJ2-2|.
CSAPSVNTGELFF
TGCAGTGCTCCTAGCGTCAACACCGGGGAGCTGTTTTTT
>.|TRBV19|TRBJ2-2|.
CASRPGLWAGELFF
TGTGCCAGTAGGCCGGGACTGTGGGCCGGGGAGCTGTTTTTT
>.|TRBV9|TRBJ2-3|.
CASSPKGGTSTDTQYF
TGTGCCAGCAGCCCAAAGGGCGGGACTAGCACAGATACGCAGTATTTT
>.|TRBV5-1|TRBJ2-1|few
CASSSRGQNNEQFF
TGCGCCAGCAGCTCCCGGGGGCAAAACAATGAGCAGTTCTTC
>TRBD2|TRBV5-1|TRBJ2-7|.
CASSFPLAGGSSYEQYF
TGCGCCAGCAGCTTCCCTTTAGCGGGAGGAAGCTCCTACGAGCAGTACTTC
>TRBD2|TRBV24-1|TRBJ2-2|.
CATSALGLAGPSTGELFF
TGTGCCACCAGTGCCCTGGGACTAGCGGGCCCCTCCACCGGGGAGCTGTTTTTT
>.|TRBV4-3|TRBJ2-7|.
CASSQDYPYEQYF
TGCGCCAGCAGCCAAGATTACCCTTACGAGCAGTACTTC
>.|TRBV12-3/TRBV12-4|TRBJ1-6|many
CASRVPNSPLHF
TGTGCCAGCAGGGTCCCCAATTCACCCCTCCACTTT
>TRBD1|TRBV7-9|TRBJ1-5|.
CASSSADRGRNQPQHF
TGTGCCAGCAGTTCCGCTGACAGGGGCAGGAATCAGCCCCAGCATTTT
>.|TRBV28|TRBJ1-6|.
CASSPGSSRSPLHF
TGTGCCAGCAGTCCCGGGTCCAGTCGGTCACCCCTCCACTTT
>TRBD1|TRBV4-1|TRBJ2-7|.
CASSRGQGPTSYEQYF
TGCGCCAGCAGCCGTGGACAGGGTCCTACCTCCTACGAGCAGTACTTC
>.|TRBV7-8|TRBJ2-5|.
CASSLVQQETQYF
TGTGCCAGCAGCTTAGTACAGCAAGAGACCCAGTACTTC
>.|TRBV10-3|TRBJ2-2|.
CANSRENTGELFF
TGTGCCAACTCGCGGGAGAACACCGGGGAGCTGTTTTTT
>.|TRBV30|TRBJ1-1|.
CAWSIRRGAEAFF
TGTGCCTGGTCGATTCGGCGGGGGGCTGAAGCTTTCTTT
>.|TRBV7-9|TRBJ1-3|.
CASKGHSLFGNTIYF
TGTGCCAGCAAGGGACATTCTCTCTTTGGAAACACCATATATTTT
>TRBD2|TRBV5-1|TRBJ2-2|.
CASSLGTSAGRGPGELFF
TGCGCCAGCAGCTTGGGGACTAGCGCGGGCCGCGGTCCCGGGGAGCTGTTTTTT
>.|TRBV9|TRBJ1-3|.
CASSVGSGYSSGNTIYF
TGTGCCAGCAGCGTAGGATCAGGATATAGCTCTGGAAACACCATATATTTT
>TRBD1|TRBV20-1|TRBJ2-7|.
CSACWTGPYEQYF
TGCAGTGCTTGTTGGACAGGCCCCTACGAGCAGTACTTC
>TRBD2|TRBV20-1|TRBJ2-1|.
CSATGSGGNEQFF
TGCAGTGCTACCGGTAGCGGGGGCAATGAGCAGTTCTTC
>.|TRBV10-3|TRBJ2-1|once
CAIKGTADEQFF
TGTGCCATCAAAGGCACAGCCGATGAGCAGTTCTTC
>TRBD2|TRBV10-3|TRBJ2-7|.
CAISREAGGPSYEQYF
TGTGCCATCAGTCGGGAAGCGGGAGGGCCATCCTACGAGCAGTACTTC
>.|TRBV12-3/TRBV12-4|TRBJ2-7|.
CASSLAPGTYEQYF
TGTGCCAGCAGTTTAGCCCCCGGGACCTACGAGCAGTACTTC
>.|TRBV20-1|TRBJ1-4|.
CSARDLRATNEKLFF
TGCAGTGCTAGAGACCTCCGGGCAACTAATGAAAAACTGTTTTTT
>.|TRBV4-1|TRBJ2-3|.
CASRHTSSYERDTQYF
TGCGCCAGCAGACACACTAGCTCGTATGAAAGAGATACGCAGTATTTT
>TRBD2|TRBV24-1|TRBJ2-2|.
CATSGVAGTPPNTGELFF
TGTGCCACCAGTGGAGTAGCGGGAACCCCCCCGAACACCGGGGAGCTGTTTTTT
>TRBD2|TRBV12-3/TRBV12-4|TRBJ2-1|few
CASSFGLAGQFF
TGTGCCAGCAGTTTCGGGCTAGCGGGACAGTTCTTC
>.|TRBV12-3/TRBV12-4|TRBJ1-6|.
CASRLGIVNSPLHF
TGTGCCAGCAGATTAGGGATTGTCAATTCACCCCTCCACTTT
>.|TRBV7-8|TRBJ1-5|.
CASSLGWQGSNQPQHF
TGTGCCAGCAGCTTAGGCTGGCAGGGTAGCAATCAGCCCCAGCATTTT
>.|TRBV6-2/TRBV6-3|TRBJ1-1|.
CASRPQGITEAFF
TGTGCCAGCAGACCACAGGGTATTACTGAAGCTTTCTTT
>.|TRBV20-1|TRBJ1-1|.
CSARGGSEAFF
TGCAGTGCTAGAGGGGGGTCTGAAGCTTTCTTT
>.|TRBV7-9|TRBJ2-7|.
CASSLTRVMNEQYF
TGTGCCAGCAGCTTAACACGGGTGATGAACGAGCAGTACTTC